This T cell receptor (beta chain) came from a study of T cell responses to AZD1222 COVID-19 vaccine. Overall study: The analysis combined second doses at about 4 or about 12 weeks. Study conclusions and caveats: All repertoire sampling was performed exclusively after the peak T cell response. Baseline seropositivity occurred in only a handful of AZD1222 recipients.

The germline gives CDR1 SGHRS, CDR2 YFSETQ. Trimming removed 7 bases from V and 3 bases from J; junction bases left unmatched: 6. This CDR3 comprises 14 residues. This clone was counted a few times. The antigen is unknown. Generated by immunoSEQ multiplex PCR, the TCRdb table keeps only in-frame clones and is missing some. This sample has roughly 75,000 clones, with 80% to 85% found just once. The sample in question was peripheral blood, obtained on day 0 of AZD1222 vaccination. The receptor was isolated from an adult in good health. The chain has TRBV5-1 and TRBJ2-3; 9 nucleotides align to TRBD1. The CDR3 loop reads CASLIGQGTDTQYF. DNA of the CDR3: TGCGCCAGCCTGATCGGACAGGGGACAGATACGCAGTATTTT. The complete variable domain, with remaining parts taken from reference TRBV5-1 and TRBJ2-3, reads KAGVTQTPRYLIKTRGQQVTLSCSPISGHRSVSWYQQTPGQGLQFLFEYFSETQRNKGNFPGRFSGRQFSNSRSEMNVSTLELGDSALYLCASLIGQGTDTQYFGPGTRLTVL.